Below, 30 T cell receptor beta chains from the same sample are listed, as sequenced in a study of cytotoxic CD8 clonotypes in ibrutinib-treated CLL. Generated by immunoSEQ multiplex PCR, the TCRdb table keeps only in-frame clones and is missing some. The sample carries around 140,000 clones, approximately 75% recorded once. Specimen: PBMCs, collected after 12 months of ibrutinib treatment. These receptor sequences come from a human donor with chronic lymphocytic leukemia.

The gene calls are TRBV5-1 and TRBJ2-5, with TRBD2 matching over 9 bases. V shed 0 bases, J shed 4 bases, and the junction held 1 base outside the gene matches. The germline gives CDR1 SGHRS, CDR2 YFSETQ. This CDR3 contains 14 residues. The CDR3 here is CASSLVAGAETQYF. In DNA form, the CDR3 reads TGCGCCAGCAGCTTGGTAGCGGGGGCAGAGACCCAGTACTTC.

CDR3 protein: CAWSVLADQETQYF. CDR3 sequence (DNA): TGTGCCTGGAGTGTACTAGCGGACCAAGAGACCCAGTACTTC. The rearrangement links TRBV30 to TRBJ2-5; TRBD2 matches 8 bases. Germline CDR1 is GTSNPN and CDR2 is SVGIG (reference sequence). Unmatched junction bases numbered 0, after V lost 0 bases and J lost 0 bases. This CDR3 has 14 residues.

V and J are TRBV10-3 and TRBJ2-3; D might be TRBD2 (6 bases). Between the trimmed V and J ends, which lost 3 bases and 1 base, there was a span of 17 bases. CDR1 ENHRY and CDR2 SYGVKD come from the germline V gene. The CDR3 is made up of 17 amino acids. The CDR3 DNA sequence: TGTGCCATCAGTGACCCTCGGAGGGGCCAGGGCACAGATACGCAGTATTTT. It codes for CAISDPRRGQGTDTQYF.

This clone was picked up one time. The CDR3: CATSRSMTVANTGELFF. The CDR3 region has the DNA TGTGCCACCAGCAGATCCATGACCGTAGCGAACACCGGGGAGCTGTTTTTT. The chain uses TRBV15 and TRBJ2-2; D unclear. Germline V CDR1 and CDR2: LNHNV, YYDKDF (reference sequence). The CDR3 covers 17 residues. The V and J ends lost 2 bases and 0 bases respectively, with 13 bases between them.

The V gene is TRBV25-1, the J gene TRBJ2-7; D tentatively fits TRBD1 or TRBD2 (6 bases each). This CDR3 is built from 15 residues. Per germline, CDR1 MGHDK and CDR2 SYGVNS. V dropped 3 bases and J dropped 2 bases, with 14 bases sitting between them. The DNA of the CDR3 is TGTGCCAGCAGTGATGGATGGGGGGCGGCCTACGAGCAGTACTTC. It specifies CASSDGWGAAYEQYF.

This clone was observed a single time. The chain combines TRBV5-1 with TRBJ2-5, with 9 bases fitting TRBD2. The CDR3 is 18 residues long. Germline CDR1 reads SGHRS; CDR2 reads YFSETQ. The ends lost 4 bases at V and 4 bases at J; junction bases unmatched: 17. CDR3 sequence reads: CASSKNRVGSGGRETQYF. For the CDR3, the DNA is TGCGCCAGCAGCAAAAACAGGGTCGGGAGCGGGGGGCGAGAGACCCAGTACTTC.

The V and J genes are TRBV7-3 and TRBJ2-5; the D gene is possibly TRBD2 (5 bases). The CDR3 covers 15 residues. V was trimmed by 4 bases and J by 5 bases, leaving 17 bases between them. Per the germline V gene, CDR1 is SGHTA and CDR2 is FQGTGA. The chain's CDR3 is CASSYGLSPLETQYF. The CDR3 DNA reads TGTGCCAGCAGCTATGGACTCTCTCCCTTGGAGACCCAGTACTTC.

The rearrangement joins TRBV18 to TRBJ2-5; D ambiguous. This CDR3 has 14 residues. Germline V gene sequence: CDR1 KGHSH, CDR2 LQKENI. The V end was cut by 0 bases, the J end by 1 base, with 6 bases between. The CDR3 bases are TGTGCCAGCTCACCACCCTTCCCCCAAGAGACCCAGTACTTC. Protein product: CASSPPFPQETQYF. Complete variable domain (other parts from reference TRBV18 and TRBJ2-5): NAGVMQNPRHLVRRRGQEARLRCSPMKGHSHVYWYRQLPEEGLKFMVYLQKENIIDESGMPKERFSAEFPKEGPSILRIQQVVRGDSAAYFCASSPPFPQETQYFGPGTRLLVL.

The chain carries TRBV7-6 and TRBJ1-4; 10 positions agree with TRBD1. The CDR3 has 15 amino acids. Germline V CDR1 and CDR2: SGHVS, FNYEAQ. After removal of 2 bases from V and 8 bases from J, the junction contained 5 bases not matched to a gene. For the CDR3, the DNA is TGTGCCAGCAGCTTAACCGGGACAGGGGAAGAAAAACTGTTTTTT. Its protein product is CASSLTGTGEEKLFF.

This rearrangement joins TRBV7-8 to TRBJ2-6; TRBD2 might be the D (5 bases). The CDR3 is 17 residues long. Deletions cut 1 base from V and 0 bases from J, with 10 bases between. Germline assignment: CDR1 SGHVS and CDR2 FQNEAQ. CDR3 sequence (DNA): TGTGCCAGCAGCTTAGGTAACCGGGGCTCTGGGGCCAACGTCCTGACTTTC. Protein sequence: CASSLGNRGSGANVLTF.

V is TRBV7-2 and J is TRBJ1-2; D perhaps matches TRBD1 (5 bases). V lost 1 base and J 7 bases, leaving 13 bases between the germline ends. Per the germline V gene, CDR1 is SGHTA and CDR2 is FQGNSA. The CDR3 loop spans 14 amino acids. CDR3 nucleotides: TGTGCCAGCAGCTTAGAGGGGTCGGGCGTTGGCTACACCTTC. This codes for CASSLEGSGVGYTF.

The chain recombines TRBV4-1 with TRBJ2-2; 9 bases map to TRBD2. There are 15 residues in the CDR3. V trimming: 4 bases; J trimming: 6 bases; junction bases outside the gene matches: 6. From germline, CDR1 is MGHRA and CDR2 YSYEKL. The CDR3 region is CASSLGLASPGELFF. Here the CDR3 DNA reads TGCGCCAGCAGCCTGGGACTAGCTTCCCCCGGGGAGCTGTTTTTT.

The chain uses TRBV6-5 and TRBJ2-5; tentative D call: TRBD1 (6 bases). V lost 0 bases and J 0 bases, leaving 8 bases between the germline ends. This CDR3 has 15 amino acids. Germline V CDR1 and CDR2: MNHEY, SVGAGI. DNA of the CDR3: TGTGCCAGCAGTTACTCCGGACAGTACCAAGAGACCCAGTACTTC. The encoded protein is CASSYSGQYQETQYF.

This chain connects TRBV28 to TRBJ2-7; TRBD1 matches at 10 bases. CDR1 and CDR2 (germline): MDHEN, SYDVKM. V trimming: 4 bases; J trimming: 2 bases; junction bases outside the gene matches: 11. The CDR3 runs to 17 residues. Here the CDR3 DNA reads TGTGCCAGCAGTTCGACCGGGACAGGGGTAAGTCCCTACGAGCAGTACTTC. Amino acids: CASSSTGTGVSPYEQYF.

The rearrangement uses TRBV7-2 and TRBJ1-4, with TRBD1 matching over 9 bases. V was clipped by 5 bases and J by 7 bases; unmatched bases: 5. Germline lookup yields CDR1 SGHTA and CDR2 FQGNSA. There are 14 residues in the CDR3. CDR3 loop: CASSVTGGGEKLFF. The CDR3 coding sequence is TGTGCCAGCAGCGTTACAGGGGGCGGTGAAAAACTGTTTTTT.

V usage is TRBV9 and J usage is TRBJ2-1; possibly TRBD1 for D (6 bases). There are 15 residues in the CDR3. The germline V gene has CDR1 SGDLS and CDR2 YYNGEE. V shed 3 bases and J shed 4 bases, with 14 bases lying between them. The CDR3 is CASSGTGHHYNEQFF. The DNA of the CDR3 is TGTGCCAGCAGCGGAACGGGACACCATTACAATGAGCAGTTCTTC. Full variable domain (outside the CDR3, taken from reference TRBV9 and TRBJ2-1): DSGVTQTPKHLITATGQRVTLRCSPRSGDLSVYWYQQSLDQGLQFLIQYYNGEERAKGNILERFSAQQFPDLHSELNLSSLELGDSALYFCASSGTGHHYNEQFFGPGTRLTVL.

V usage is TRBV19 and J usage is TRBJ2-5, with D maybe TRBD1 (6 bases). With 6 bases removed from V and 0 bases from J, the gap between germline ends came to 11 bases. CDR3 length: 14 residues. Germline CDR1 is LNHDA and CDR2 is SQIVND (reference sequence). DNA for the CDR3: TGTGCCAGTAGGGGGGCAGTGTACCAAGAGACCCAGTACTTC. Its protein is CASRGAVYQETQYF.

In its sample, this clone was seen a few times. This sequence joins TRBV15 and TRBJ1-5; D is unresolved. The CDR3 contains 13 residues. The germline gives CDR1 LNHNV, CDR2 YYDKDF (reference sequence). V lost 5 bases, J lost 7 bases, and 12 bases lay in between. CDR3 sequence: CATSSSGWQPQHF. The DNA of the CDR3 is TGTGCCACCAGCTCCTCTGGCTGGCAGCCCCAGCATTTT. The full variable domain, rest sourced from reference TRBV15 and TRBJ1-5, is DAMVIQNPRYQVTQFGKPVTLSCSQTLNHNVMYWYQQKSSQAPKLLFHYYDKDFNNEADTPDNFQSRRPNTSFCFLDIRSPGLGDTAMYLCATSSSGWQPQHFGDGTRLSIL.

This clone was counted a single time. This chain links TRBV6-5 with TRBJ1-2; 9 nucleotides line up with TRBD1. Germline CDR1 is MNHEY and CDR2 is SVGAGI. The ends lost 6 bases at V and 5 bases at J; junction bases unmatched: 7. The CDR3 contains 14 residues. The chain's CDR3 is CASSPGQGRYGYTF. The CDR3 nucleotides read TGTGCCAGCAGCCCTGGACAGGGGAGATATGGCTACACCTTC.

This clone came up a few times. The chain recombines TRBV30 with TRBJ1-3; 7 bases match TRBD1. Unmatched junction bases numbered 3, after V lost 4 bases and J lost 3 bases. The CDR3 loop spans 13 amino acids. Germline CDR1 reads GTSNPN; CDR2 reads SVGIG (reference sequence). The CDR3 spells CAWKGAGGNTIYF. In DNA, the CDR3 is TGTGCCTGGAAGGGGGCTGGTGGAAACACCATATATTTT.

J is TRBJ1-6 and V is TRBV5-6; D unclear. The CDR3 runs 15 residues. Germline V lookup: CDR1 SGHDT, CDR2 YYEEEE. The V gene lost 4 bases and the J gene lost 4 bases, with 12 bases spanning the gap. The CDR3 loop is CASSLGRIYNSPLHF. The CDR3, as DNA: TGTGCCAGCAGCCTCGGACGGATTTATAATTCACCCCTCCACTTT.

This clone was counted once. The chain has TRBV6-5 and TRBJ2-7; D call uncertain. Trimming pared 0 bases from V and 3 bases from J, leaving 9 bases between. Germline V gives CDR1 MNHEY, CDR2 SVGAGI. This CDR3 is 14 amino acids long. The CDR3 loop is CASSYSNIVYEQYF. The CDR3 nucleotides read TGTGCCAGCAGTTACTCGAATATAGTCTACGAGCAGTACTTC.

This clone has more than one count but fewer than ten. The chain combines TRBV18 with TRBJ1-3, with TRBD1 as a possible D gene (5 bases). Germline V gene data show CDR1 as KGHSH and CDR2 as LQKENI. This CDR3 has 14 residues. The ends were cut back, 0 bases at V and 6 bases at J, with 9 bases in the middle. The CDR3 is CASSPPGTINTIYF. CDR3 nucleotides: TGTGCCAGCTCACCACCAGGGACGATAAACACCATATATTTT.

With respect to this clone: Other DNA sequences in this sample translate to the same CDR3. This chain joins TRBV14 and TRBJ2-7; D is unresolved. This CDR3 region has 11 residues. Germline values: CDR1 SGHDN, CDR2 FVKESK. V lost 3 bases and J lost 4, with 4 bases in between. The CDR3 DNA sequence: TGTGCCAGCAGCCACTCATACGAGCAGTACTTC. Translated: CASSHSYEQYF.

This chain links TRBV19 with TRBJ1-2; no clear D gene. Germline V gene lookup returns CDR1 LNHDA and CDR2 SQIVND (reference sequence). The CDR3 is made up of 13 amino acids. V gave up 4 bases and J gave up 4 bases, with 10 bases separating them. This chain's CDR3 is CASSTPQPYGYTF. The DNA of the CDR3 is TGTGCCAGTAGTACACCTCAGCCCTATGGCTACACCTTC.

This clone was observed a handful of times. CDR3 sequence (DNA): TGTGCCAGCAGCCAACGTGATGGCTACACCTTC. It specifies CASSQRDGYTF. The chain couples TRBV4-2 to TRBJ1-2, with D hard to call. Per germline, CDR1 LGHNA and CDR2 YNFKEQ. The CDR3 consists of 11 residues. V lost 2 bases and J 6 bases, leaving 4 bases between the germline ends.

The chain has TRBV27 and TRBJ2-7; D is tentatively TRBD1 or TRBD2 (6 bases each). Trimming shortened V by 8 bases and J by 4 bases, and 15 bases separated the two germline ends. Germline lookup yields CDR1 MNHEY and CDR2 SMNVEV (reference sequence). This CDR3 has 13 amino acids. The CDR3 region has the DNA TGTGCCAGCGGGGGGCTAGCCCAGTACGAGCAGTACTTC. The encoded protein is CASGGLAQYEQYF.

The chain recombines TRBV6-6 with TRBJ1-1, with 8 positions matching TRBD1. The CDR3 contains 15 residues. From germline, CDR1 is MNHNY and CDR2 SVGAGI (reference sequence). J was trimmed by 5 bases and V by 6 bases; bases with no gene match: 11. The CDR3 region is CASRYIGQGRTEAFF. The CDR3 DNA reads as TGTGCCAGCAGGTACATCGGACAGGGTAGAACTGAAGCTTTCTTT.

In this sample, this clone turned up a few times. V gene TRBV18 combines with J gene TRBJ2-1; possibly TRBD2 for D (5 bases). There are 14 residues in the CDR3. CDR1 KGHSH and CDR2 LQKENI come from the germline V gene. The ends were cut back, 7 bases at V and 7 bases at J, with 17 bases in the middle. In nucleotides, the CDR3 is TGTGCCAGCTTACACCTTCATGGGGAGAATGAGCAGTTCTTC. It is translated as CASLHLHGENEQFF. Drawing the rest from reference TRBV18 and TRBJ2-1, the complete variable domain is NAGVMQNPRHLVRRRGQEARLRCSPMKGHSHVYWYRQLPEEGLKFMVYLQKENIIDESGMPKERFSAEFPKEGPSILRIQQVVRGDSAAYFCASLHLHGENEQFFGPGTRLTVL.

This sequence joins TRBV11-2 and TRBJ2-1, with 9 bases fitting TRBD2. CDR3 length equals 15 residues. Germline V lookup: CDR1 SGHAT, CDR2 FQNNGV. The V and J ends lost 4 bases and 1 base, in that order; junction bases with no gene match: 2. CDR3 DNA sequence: TGTGCCAGCAGCTCAGGACTAGCGTCCTACAATGAGCAGTTCTTC. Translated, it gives CASSSGLASYNEQFF. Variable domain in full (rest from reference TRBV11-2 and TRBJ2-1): EAGVAQSPRYKIIEKRQSVAFWCNPISGHATLYWYQQILGQGPKLLIQFQNNGVVDDSQLPKDRFSAERLKGVDSTLKIQPAKLEDSAVYLCASSSGLASYNEQFFGPGTRLTVL.